A selection of T cell receptor beta chains follows, all from one sample in a study of CD8 T cells in ankylosing spondylitis. TCRdb independently ran MiXCR on the 5' RACE reads; one entry per CDR3 protein. The sample yields 700,000 or so distinct CDR3 sequences, roughly 19% seen once. The sequenced sample was blood, either unsorted or a sorted T cell fraction (not recorded which). All receptors come from a male donor with ankylosing spondylitis. Each CDR3 is given with its conserved first and last residue. The D gene is left open where the match is weak. Expanded clones get a size class; other rows say once, few or many, or leave the size out.

length: 14
V: TRBV11-1
D: TRBD2
size: -
J: TRBJ2-1
DNA: TGTGCCAGCAGCTCGGGACTAGCGTGGAATGAGCAGTTCTTC
CDR3: CASSSGLAWNEQFF

length: 16
V: TRBV9
D: TRBD2
size: few
J: TRBJ2-1
DNA: TGTGCCAGCAGCGCAACTGCCGGGACTAGCTACAATGAGCAGTTCTTC
CDR3: CASSATAGTSYNEQFF

length: 11
V: TRBV20-1
D: -
size: -
J: TRBJ1-5
DNA: TGCAGTGCTAGTGAGCGGTCCGACCTCCATTTT
CDR3: CSASERSDLHF

length: 14
V: TRBV5-6
D: -
size: -
J: TRBJ2-4
DNA: TGCGTTACCAGGGGTTGGTGGGCCAAAAACATTCAGTACTTC
CDR3: CVTRGWWAKNIQYF

length: 14
V: TRBV10-3
D: -
size: few
J: TRBJ1-5
DNA: TGTGCCACCCCCGCGGCGGGAGCGGGTCAGCCCCAGCATTTT
CDR3: CATPAAGAGQPQHF

length: 14
V: TRBV20-1
D: -
size: few
J: TRBJ1-6
DNA: TGCAGTGTAGGAGGGGCAGGGTACGGTTCACCCCTCCACTTT
CDR3: CSVGGAGYGSPLHF

length: 16
V: TRBV12-3/TRBV12-4
D: TRBD1
size: few
J: TRBJ2-4
DNA: TGTGCCAGCAGTCGTGGGACAGGGGAGACCAAAAACATTCAGTACTTC
CDR3: CASSRGTGETKNIQYF

length: 15
V: TRBV9
D: -
size: -
J: TRBJ1-4
DNA: TGTGCCAGCAGCGTAGCTGGCGGATCCCGGGAAAAACTGTTTTTT
CDR3: CASSVAGGSREKLFF

length: 13
V: TRBV2
D: TRBD2
size: -
J: TRBJ2-1
DNA: TGTGCCAGCAGAGCGGGGCTGAACAATGAGCAGTTCTTC
CDR3: CASRAGLNNEQFF

length: 14
V: TRBV20-1
D: TRBD1
size: few
J: TRBJ1-5
DNA: TGCAGTGCTCTCACAGGGGCGGGTCGTCAGCCCCAGCATTTT
CDR3: CSALTGAGRQPQHF

length: 15
V: TRBV15
D: TRBD1
size: -
J: TRBJ2-7
DNA: TGTGCCACCAGTAAAAACCGGGACAGAGCCTACGAGCAGTACTTC
CDR3: CATSKNRDRAYEQYF

length: 15
V: TRBV10-3
D: -
size: -
J: TRBJ2-3
DNA: TGTGCCATCAGAAGTAGCGAGTCTAGCACAGATACGCAGTATTTT
CDR3: CAIRSSESSTDTQYF

length: 19
V: TRBV11-2
D: -
size: -
J: TRBJ2-4
DNA: TGTGCCAGCAGCCCGTGGGACACAGTAATCCCCTTAGCCAAAAACATTCAGTACTTC
CDR3: CASSPWDTVIPLAKNIQYF

length: 16
V: TRBV5-6
D: TRBD1
size: few
J: TRBJ2-2
DNA: TGTGCCAGCAGCTTGGCCGACAGGGCGAACACCGGGGAGCTGTTTTTT
CDR3: CASSLADRANTGELFF

length: 14
V: TRBV20-1
D: TRBD1
size: few
J: TRBJ1-4
DNA: TGCAGTGCTAGAAAGGGACAGGTTTACGAAAAACTGTTTTTT
CDR3: CSARKGQVYEKLFF

length: 15
V: TRBV11-2
D: TRBD2
size: -
J: TRBJ2-3
DNA: TGTGCCAGCAGGAGCGGGGGTCTCGGCACAGATACGCAGTATTTT
CDR3: CASRSGGLGTDTQYF

length: 15
V: TRBV5-1
D: -
size: -
J: TRBJ2-3
DNA: TGCGCCAGCAGCCAAGAGGGGCGGAGCACAGATACGCAGTATTTT
CDR3: CASSQEGRSTDTQYF

length: 15
V: TRBV28
D: -
size: -
J: TRBJ2-1
DNA: TGTGCCAGCGCACGACTAACCCCTCGGGACAATGAGCAGTTCTTC
CDR3: CASARLTPRDNEQFF

length: 17
V: TRBV5-1
D: TRBD1
size: -
J: TRBJ1-5
DNA: TGCGCCAGCAGCTTGATTCCAGGGGGTGTGAGCAATCAGCCCCAGCATTTT
CDR3: CASSLIPGGVSNQPQHF

length: 14
V: TRBV2
D: -
size: few
J: TRBJ2-7
DNA: TGTGCCAGCAGTGATGGGGGGACAGCCTACGAGCAGTACTTC
CDR3: CASSDGGTAYEQYF

length: 15
V: TRBV4-1
D: TRBD2
size: few
J: TRBJ2-7
DNA: TGCGCCAGCAGTCCGCCAGCGGGGACTTCCTACGAGCAGTACTTC
CDR3: CASSPPAGTSYEQYF

length: 16
V: TRBV10-3
D: -
size: many
J: TRBJ2-1
DNA: TGTGCCATCAGTGAGTCGGAGTTGACTAGTCGCAATGAGCAGTTCTTC
CDR3: CAISESELTSRNEQFF

length: 15
V: TRBV7-2
D: -
size: many
J: TRBJ1-6
DNA: TGTGCCAGCAGCCCGTGGACAACAGTGGATTCACCCCTCCACTTT
CDR3: CASSPWTTVDSPLHF

length: 12
V: TRBV29-1
D: -
size: -
J: TRBJ1-1
DNA: TGCAGCGCTTGGGACGGGGAAACTGAAGCTTTCTTT
CDR3: CSAWDGETEAFF

length: 14
V: TRBV29-1
D: TRBD1
size: few
J: TRBJ1-2
DNA: TGCAGCGGCTCGAAGTTGGACAGGGAGAATGGCTACACCTTC
CDR3: CSGSKLDRENGYTF

length: 13
V: TRBV29-1
D: -
size: -
J: TRBJ1-1
DNA: TGCAGCGTTGAAGACAGGGCGAACACTGAAGCTTTCTTT
CDR3: CSVEDRANTEAFF

length: 15
V: TRBV6-2/TRBV6-3
D: TRBD1
size: few
J: TRBJ2-7
DNA: TGTGCCAGCAGGGCCCTTGGACAGGGGGCTAAGGAGCAGTACTTC
CDR3: CASRALGQGAKEQYF

length: 15
V: TRBV7-9
D: -
size: -
J: TRBJ2-7
DNA: TGTGCCAGCAGCCCAGGCTGGCAGGGATCCTACGAGCAGTACTTC
CDR3: CASSPGWQGSYEQYF

length: 18
V: TRBV11-1
D: -
size: -
J: TRBJ1-1
DNA: TGTGCCAGCAGCTTCACTCCCCTCCCCCGGGCTGCGAACACTGAAGCTTTCTTT
CDR3: CASSFTPLPRAANTEAFF

length: 14
V: TRBV20-1
D: TRBD2
size: -
J: TRBJ2-1
DNA: TGCAGTGCTATCGGGACTAGCGGGTACAATGAGCAGTTCTTC
CDR3: CSAIGTSGYNEQFF

length: 13
V: TRBV15
D: -
size: -
J: TRBJ2-1
DNA: TGTGCCACCAGCAGGGGCAACTACAATGAGCAGTTCTTC
CDR3: CATSRGNYNEQFF

length: 13
V: TRBV7-9
D: -
size: -
J: TRBJ2-5
DNA: TGTGCCAGCAGCCCCTCGGGAGAAGAGACCCAGTACTTC
CDR3: CASSPSGEETQYF

length: 15
V: TRBV7-2
D: -
size: -
J: TRBJ2-7
DNA: TGTGCCAGCAGCCCGGACCTTCACCGATGGGGTGAGCAGTACTTC
CDR3: CASSPDLHRWGEQYF

length: 13
V: TRBV29-1
D: -
size: many
J: TRBJ2-1
DNA: TGCAGCGGTGGCGACATTACCTACAATGAGCAGTTCTTC
CDR3: CSGGDITYNEQFF

length: 17
V: TRBV10-3
D: TRBD2
size: -
J: TRBJ2-2
DNA: TGTGCCACCCGGACTAGCGGGGGGGCCTTTGGCACCGGGGAGCTGTTTTTT
CDR3: CATRTSGGAFGTGELFF

length: 15
V: TRBV4-1
D: TRBD2
size: few
J: TRBJ2-1
DNA: TGCGCCAGCAGCCAACGGGACTACTACTACAATGAGCAGTTCTTC
CDR3: CASSQRDYYYNEQFF

length: 19
V: TRBV12-3/TRBV12-4
D: TRBD1
size: -
J: TRBJ1-5
DNA: TGTGCCTTCGGAACGAAGGGACAGCTACCTTACAATAGCAATCAGCCCCAGCATTTT
CDR3: CAFGTKGQLPYNSNQPQHF

length: 16
V: TRBV3-1
D: TRBD2
size: -
J: TRBJ2-3
DNA: TGTGCCAGCAGCCAAGGTTTCCTAGCGGGGGAGTATACGCAGTATTTT
CDR3: CASSQGFLAGEYTQYF

length: 13
V: TRBV20-1
D: -
size: few
J: TRBJ2-3
DNA: TGCAGTGCCGCCCCTAGCGGCACAGATACGCAGTATTTT
CDR3: CSAAPSGTDTQYF

length: 17
V: TRBV4-2
D: TRBD1
size: many
J: TRBJ1-5
DNA: TGTGCCAGCAGCCAAGACCGGGACAGCTATAGCAATCAGCCCCAGCATTTT
CDR3: CASSQDRDSYSNQPQHF

length: 11
V: TRBV12-3/TRBV12-4
D: -
size: few
J: TRBJ2-7
DNA: TGTGCCAGCAGTTCATACAGGGAGACGTACTTC
CDR3: CASSSYRETYF

length: 16
V: TRBV12-3/TRBV12-4
D: TRBD1
size: few
J: TRBJ2-7
DNA: TGTGCCAGCAGCAACGCCGGGACAGGGCTTCTCTACGAGCAGTACTTC
CDR3: CASSNAGTGLLYEQYF

length: 19
V: TRBV6-7
D: TRBD2
size: few
J: TRBJ2-3
DNA: TGTGCCAGCAGTCTTATCCTAAACCTAGCGGGAGGGCCGTTTGATACGCAGTATTTT
CDR3: CASSLILNLAGGPFDTQYF

length: 16
V: TRBV18
D: TRBD2
size: -
J: TRBJ2-2
DNA: TGTGCCAGCTCACCAGGGCTAGCGGGACGGATCGGGGAGCTGTTTTTT
CDR3: CASSPGLAGRIGELFF

length: 15
V: TRBV7-9
D: TRBD1
size: once
J: TRBJ1-3
DNA: TGTGCCAGCAGCTCCCCCGAAAAGGGGGCAGACACCATATATTTT
CDR3: CASSSPEKGADTIYF

length: 16
V: TRBV20-1
D: TRBD2
size: few
J: TRBJ2-7
DNA: TGCAGTGCTAGTAGTCATGGAGCGGGGGGATCCTACGAGCAGTACTTC
CDR3: CSASSHGAGGSYEQYF

length: 16
V: TRBV7-9
D: -
size: -
J: TRBJ2-1
DNA: TGTGCCAGCAGCTTAGCGTCGGCCGGCTCCTACAATGAGCAGTTCTTC
CDR3: CASSLASAGSYNEQFF

length: 15
V: TRBV7-2
D: -
size: few
J: TRBJ2-1
DNA: TGTGCCAGCAGCCCTACCATTTACTCCTACAATGAGCAGTTCTTC
CDR3: CASSPTIYSYNEQFF

length: 15
V: TRBV14
D: TRBD2
size: few
J: TRBJ2-1
DNA: TGTGCCAGCAGCCGGGTGGCTAGCGGATACAATGAGCAGTTCTTC
CDR3: CASSRVASGYNEQFF

length: 15
V: TRBV5-6
D: -
size: few
J: TRBJ2-1
DNA: TGTGCCAGCAGCCCCTCACCGGGGGGCCCCGATGAGCAGTTCTTC
CDR3: CASSPSPGGPDEQFF

length: 16
V: TRBV20-1
D: TRBD1
size: -
J: TRBJ1-1
DNA: TGCAGTGCTAGCGAACCTAGACAGGGGACGAACACTGAAGCTTTCTTT
CDR3: CSASEPRQGTNTEAFF

length: 16
V: TRBV5-5
D: TRBD2
size: -
J: TRBJ2-2
DNA: TGTGCCAGCAGCCCTCTAGCGGGAGTTACCAACGGGGAGCTGTTTTTT
CDR3: CASSPLAGVTNGELFF

length: 14
V: TRBV4-1
D: -
size: -
J: TRBJ2-2
DNA: TGCGCCAGCAGCCAAGCCCACGGCACCGGGGAGCTGTTTTTT
CDR3: CASSQAHGTGELFF

length: 16
V: TRBV20-1
D: -
size: -
J: TRBJ2-1
DNA: TGCAGTGCTAATATGATGCGGAGTTACTCCTACAATGAGCAGTTCTTC
CDR3: CSANMMRSYSYNEQFF

length: 14
V: TRBV9
D: -
size: -
J: TRBJ2-7
DNA: TGTGCCAGCAGCGTAGGGGGAACTACCTACGAGCTGTACTTC
CDR3: CASSVGGTTYELYF

length: 15
V: TRBV7-3
D: TRBD2
size: few
J: TRBJ2-1
DNA: TGTGCCAGCAGCTTAATCTCTAGCGGGACGGGTGAGCAGTTCTTC
CDR3: CASSLISSGTGEQFF

length: 12
V: TRBV10-3
D: -
size: -
J: TRBJ2-7
DNA: TGTGCCATCAGTGAGCGCGACTACGAGCAGTACTTC
CDR3: CAISERDYEQYF

length: 14
V: TRBV5-6
D: -
size: -
J: TRBJ1-3
DNA: TGTGCCAGCAGCTTGTTAAGTTTAGGAAACACCATATATTTT
CDR3: CASSLLSLGNTIYF

length: 16
V: TRBV7-6
D: TRBD1
size: -
J: TRBJ1-2
DNA: TGTGCCAGCAGCTTAGGGACAGGGGTTGCTAACTATGGCTACACCTTC
CDR3: CASSLGTGVANYGYTF